Below, one T cell receptor (beta chain) is given with its context. The ends lost 2 bases at V and 3 bases at J; junction bases unmatched: 9. The CDR3 is made up of 16 amino acids. The germline gives CDR1 SQVTM, CDR2 ANQGSEA. The data originate from a study of blood T cell repertoires in COVID-19. Study-level information: COVID-19 samples from acute and convalescent phases originated in the United States, Italy and Spain. In each case, the material was cDNA or gDNA derived from T cells, B-cell-depleted T cells, or PBMCs.

Original processing methods: Nucleated cell counts were estimated from reference gene primer amplification. Measured with immunoSEQ multiplex PCR; TCRdb has only the in-frame clones, and not every one. The V and J calls and clone size were taken over from that table, and D and trimming were inferred from the DNA. The sample records about 110,000 clones, 84% being singletons. Material for sequencing was peripheral blood. V usage is TRBV29-1 and J usage is TRBJ2-7, with 11 bases fitting TRBD2. The TCR was taken from a woman older than 75 with active or convalescent COVID-19. In nucleotides, the CDR3 is TGCAGCGTTGAAACGTTCGGGACTAGCGGATTCTACGAGCAGTACTTC. Amino acid sequence: CSVETFGTSGFYEQYF.